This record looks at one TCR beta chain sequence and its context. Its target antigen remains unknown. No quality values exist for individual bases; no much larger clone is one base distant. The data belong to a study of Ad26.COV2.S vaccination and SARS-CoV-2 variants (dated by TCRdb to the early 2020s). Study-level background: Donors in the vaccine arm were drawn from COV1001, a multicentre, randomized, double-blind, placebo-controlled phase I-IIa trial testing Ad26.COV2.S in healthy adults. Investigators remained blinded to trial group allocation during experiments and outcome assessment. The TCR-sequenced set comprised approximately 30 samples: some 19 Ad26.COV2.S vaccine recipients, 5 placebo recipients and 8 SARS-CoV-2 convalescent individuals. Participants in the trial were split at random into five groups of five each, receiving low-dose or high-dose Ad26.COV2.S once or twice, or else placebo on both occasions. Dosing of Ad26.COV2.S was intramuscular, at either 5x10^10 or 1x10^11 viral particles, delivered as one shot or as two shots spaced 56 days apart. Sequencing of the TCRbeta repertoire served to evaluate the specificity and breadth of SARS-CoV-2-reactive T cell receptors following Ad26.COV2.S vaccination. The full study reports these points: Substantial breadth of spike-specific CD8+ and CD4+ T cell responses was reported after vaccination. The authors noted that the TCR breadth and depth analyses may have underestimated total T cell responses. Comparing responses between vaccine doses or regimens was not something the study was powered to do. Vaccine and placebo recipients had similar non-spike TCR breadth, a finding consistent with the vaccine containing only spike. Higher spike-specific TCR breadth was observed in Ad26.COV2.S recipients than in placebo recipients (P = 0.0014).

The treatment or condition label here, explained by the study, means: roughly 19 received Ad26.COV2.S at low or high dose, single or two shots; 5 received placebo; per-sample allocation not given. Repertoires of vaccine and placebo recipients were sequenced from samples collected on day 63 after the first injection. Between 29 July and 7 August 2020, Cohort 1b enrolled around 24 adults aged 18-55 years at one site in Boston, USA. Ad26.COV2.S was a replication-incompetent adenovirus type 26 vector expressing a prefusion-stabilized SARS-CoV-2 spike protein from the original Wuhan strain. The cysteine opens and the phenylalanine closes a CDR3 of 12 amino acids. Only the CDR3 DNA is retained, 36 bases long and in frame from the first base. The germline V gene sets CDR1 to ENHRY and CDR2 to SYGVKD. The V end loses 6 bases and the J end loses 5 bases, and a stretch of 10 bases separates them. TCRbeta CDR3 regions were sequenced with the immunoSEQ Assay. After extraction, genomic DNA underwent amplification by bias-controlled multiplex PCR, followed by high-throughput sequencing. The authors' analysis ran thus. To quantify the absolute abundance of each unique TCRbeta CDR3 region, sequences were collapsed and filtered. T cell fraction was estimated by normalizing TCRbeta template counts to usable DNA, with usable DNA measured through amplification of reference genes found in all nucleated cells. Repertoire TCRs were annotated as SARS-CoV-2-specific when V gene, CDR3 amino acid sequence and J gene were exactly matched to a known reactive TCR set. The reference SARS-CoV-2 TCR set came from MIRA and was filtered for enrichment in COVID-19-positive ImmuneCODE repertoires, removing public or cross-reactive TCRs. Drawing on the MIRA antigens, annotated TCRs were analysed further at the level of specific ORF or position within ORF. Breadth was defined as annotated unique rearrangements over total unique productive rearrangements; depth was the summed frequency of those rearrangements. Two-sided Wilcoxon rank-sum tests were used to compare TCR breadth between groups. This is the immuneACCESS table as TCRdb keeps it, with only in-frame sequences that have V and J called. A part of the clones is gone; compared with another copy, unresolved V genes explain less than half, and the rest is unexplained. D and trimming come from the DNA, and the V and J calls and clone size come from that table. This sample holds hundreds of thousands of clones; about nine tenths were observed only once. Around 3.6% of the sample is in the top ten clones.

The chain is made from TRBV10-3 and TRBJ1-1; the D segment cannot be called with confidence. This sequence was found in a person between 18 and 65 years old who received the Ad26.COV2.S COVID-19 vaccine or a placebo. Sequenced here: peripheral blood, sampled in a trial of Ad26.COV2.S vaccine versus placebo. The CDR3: CAIREGGTEAFF. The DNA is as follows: TGTGCCATCAGAGAGGGCGGTACTGAAGCTTTCTTT.